The entry below gives a single TCR beta chain sequence along with its context. This receptor's antigen is unknown. Base quality data are lacking; no much larger clone is found one base away. The data were taken from a study of Graves' ophthalmopathy and Graves' hyperthyroidism (dated by TCRdb to about 2018). General notes on the study: Hyperthyroidism was defined as stable when no progression to ophthalmopathy occurred within 18 months of follow-up. The study used signatures of the TCR beta repertoire to tell Graves' ophthalmopathy apart from Graves' hyperthyroidism and to predict which patients would progress to ophthalmopathy. In total, over 130 blood samples were TCR-sequenced: around 42 ophthalmopathy, some 75 hyperthyroidism and some 17 hyperthyroidism-to-ophthalmopathy patients. To explore V-J signatures distinguishing ophthalmopathy from hyperthyroidism, a discovery set of 100 or so patients (around 44 ophthalmopathy, 57 stable hyperthyroidism) was enrolled. An independent validation cohort comprised 18 hyperthyroidism patients and 15 to 17 patients who later progressed from hyperthyroidism to ophthalmopathy. In five or six hyperthyroidism patients, the T-cell repertoires found in thyroid tissue were compared with those found in blood. Following sampling, methimazole starting at 30 mg daily was administered to hyperthyroidism patients, and high-dose intravenous methylprednisolone was administered to ophthalmopathy patients.

The investigation overall reported the following: In cross-validation, the 13-signature model distinguished ophthalmopathy from stable hyperthyroidism with around 90% sensitivity and roughly 81% specificity, while in the test set the corresponding values were about 80% and 75%. Most expanded thyroid clonotypes with frequency above 0.001 were also detected in blood, suggesting blood repertoires may reflect the thyroid immune response. Sample size was not predetermined statistically, and investigators were not blinded to group allocation. In validation, the model predicted ophthalmopathy progression with 55% to 71% sensitivity and 72.22% specificity; 12 predicted patients were CT-confirmed with GO in a median of around 6.5 months.

Counted from cysteine to phenylalanine, this CDR3 has 17 amino acids. The CDR3 DNA has 51 bases and is translated from base 1. V was cut back by 3 bases and J by 1 base, leaving a gap of 16 bases between them. For CDR1 and CDR2, the germline V gene (reference sequence) lists LNHDA and SQIVND. Hyperthyroidism patients were newly diagnosed, with disease duration under 2 months, and aged 18 to 65 years. Patients were excluded if they had other autoimmune diseases, uncontrolled infections, pregnancy or lactation. Clinical symptoms, serum thyroxine, TRAb, thyroid ultrasound and orbital computed tomography were used for diagnosis. Trizol reagent was used to extract the total RNA, and its quality was then checked on an Agilent 2100 Bioanalyzer. TCR beta CDR3 regions were amplified from RNA transcripts for repertoire sequencing. The first round of RT-PCR was done with HTBI primers and the Qiagen OneStep RT-PCR kit, and was followed by a second round of multiplex PCR, then size selection and purification. The libraries underwent paired-end sequencing with 100 bp reads on an Illumina HiSeq2000. In the original analysis: Reads were processed with SOAPnuke, discarding reads with adapters, uncalled bases, mean Phred below 15, or no exact constant-primer or identifier match. High-quality paired reads were merged with COPE v1.2.5. Each unique nucleotide sequence was defined as a clonotype, and clonotypes were aligned to IMGT TRB V, D and J references with MiTCR v1.1. Analysis was restricted to V-J combinations with a frequency above 0.0001, which covered roughly 99% of repertoires. For each V-J combination, a TCR clonal expansion and chaos score was defined as F50 clonal expansion divided by the chaos observed in the TCRdist matrix. Features were reduced by Welch's t-statistics and random forest to around 14 V-J combinations, which fed a naive Bayes classifier. The similarity between thyroid and blood repertoires was quantified using the Morisita-Horn index. In TCRdb, the public reads were trimmed at Q25 with fastp and aligned with MiXCR, with productive beta chains retained. Each entry is one CDR3 protein sequence, shown with its most common DNA and genes. For this entry, the V and J calls and clone size follow TCRdb and not the study's own pipeline. Here the sample has 1 million to 1.3 million distinct CDR3 sequences; around a third occur a single time. Of the sample, over 8.5% falls within the top ten clones.

In this chain, TRBV19 is recombined with TRBJ1-5; perhaps TRBD1 is the D gene, with 5 bases matching. Input material: peripheral blood or thyroid tissue (not recorded which). This clonotype was obtained from an adult man with Graves' hyperthyroidism. CDR3 region: CASSIGGIRRSNQPQHF. The sequence in DNA is TGTGCCAGTAGTATCGGGGGAATTAGACGAAGCAATCAGCCCCAGCATTTT. With the rest looked up from the reference TRBV19 and TRBJ1-5 genes rather than sequenced, the full variable domain is DGGITQSPKYLFRKEGQNVTLSCEQNLNHDAMYWYRQDPGQGLRLIYYSQIVNDFQKGDIAEGYSVSREKKESFPLTVTSAQKNPTAFYLCASSIGGIRRSNQPQHFGDGTRLSIL.